This T cell receptor (beta chain) was profiled in a study of T cell changes during pregnancy in multiple sclerosis. CDR1 is SGHNT, CDR2 YYREEE, per germline (reference sequence). The CDR3 is 14 residues long. V dropped 2 bases and J dropped 1 base, with 9 bases sitting between them. Here immunoSEQ multiplex PCR was the method, and the copy in TCRdb shows in-frame clones only, minus some. The data show 50,000 to 75,000 clones, 92% seen once. This sequence joins TRBV5-4 and TRBJ2-5; tentatively, D is TRBD2 (5 bases). Sequencing used peripheral blood, obtained in the third trimester of pregnancy. The sequence derives from a female donor in good health, enrolled as a control in a pregnancy study. The DNA of the CDR3 is TGTGCCAGCAGCTTAAGGAGCGGCCAAGAGACCCAGTACTTC. The encoded protein is CASSLRSGQETQYF.